This T cell receptor (beta chain) stems from a study of T cell responses to AZD1222 COVID-19 vaccine. The CDR3 extends over 14 amino acids. The ends were cut back, 3 bases at V and 2 bases at J, with 10 bases in the middle. Germline CDR1 is LGHDT and CDR2 is YNNKEL (reference sequence). Sequencing was performed with immunoSEQ multiplex PCR; in TCRdb, only in-frame clones are kept and a portion is missing. The sample carries approximately 140,000 clones, about 92% recorded once. Study results and caveats: Spike-specific TCRs gained breadth and depth after people received two AZD1222 doses.

With respect to this clone: The antigen remains unidentified.

Here the sequenced sample was peripheral blood, taken 28 days after the second AZD1222 dose. This chain connects TRBV3-1 (or the pseudogene TRBV3-2) to TRBJ1-2, with D unresolved. This clonotype originated in an adult who received the AZD1222 COVID-19 vaccine. For the CDR3, the DNA is TGTGCCAGCAGCCACCGGGCCAAAAACTATGGCTACACCTTC. Translated, it gives CASSHRAKNYGYTF.